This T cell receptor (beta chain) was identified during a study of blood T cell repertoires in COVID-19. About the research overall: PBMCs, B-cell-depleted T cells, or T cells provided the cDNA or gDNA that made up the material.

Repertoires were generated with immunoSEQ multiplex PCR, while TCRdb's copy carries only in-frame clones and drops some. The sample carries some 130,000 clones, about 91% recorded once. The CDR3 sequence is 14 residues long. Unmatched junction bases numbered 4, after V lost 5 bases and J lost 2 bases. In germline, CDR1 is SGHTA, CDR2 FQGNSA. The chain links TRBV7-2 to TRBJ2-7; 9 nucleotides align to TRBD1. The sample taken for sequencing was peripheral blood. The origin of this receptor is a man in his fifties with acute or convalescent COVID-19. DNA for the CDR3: TGTGCCAGCAGCCGGACAGGGGCTACCTACGAGCAGTACTTC. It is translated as CASSRTGATYEQYF.